Reported below is one T cell receptor (beta chain). The data stem from a study of blood T cell repertoires in COVID-19. As for the study in general: Material from acute and convalescent COVID-19 was sourced from the United States, Italy and Spain. PBMCs, B-cell-depleted T cells, or T cells provided the cDNA or gDNA that made up the material.

The authors' processing: Estimation of nucleated cell counts was performed using reference gene primer amplification. Profiling relied on immunoSEQ multiplex PCR, and the TCRdb table lists in-frame clones only, not all of them. The V and J calls and the clone size are those of that table, but D and trimming were determined from the DNA. The repertoire consists of 150,000 to 190,000 clones, with roughly 72% occurring once and the leading ten covering less than 4.5%. This TCR was recovered from a woman older than 75 with acute or convalescent COVID-19. The sequencing input was peripheral blood.

CDR3 DNA sequence: TGTGCCAGCAGCTTAGGCGGGGCGGGGCGAGCTTTCTTT. It specifies CASSLGGAGRAFF. J is TRBJ1-1 and V is TRBV7-6, with a tentative D call TRBD1 (5 bases). Germline V gene sequence: CDR1 SGHVS, CDR2 FNYEAQ. Trimming removed 1 base at V and 10 bases at J, with 13 bases between. The CDR3 has 13 residues.